Shown below are 3 T cell receptor beta chains from a single sample sequenced in a study of cytomegalovirus exposure and HLA in healthy donors. PCR primers comprised 60 Vbeta and 13 Jbeta primers. Produced via immunoSEQ multiplex PCR; TCRdb's table is partial and in-frame only. Seen here are 200,000 or so clones, 65% to 85% observed once, and the top ten hold around 0.1%. The source material was PBMCs. All receptors derive from a boy aged 2 to 9 in good health and CMV-seronegative.

V gene TRBV27 combines with J gene TRBJ2-1, with 9 positions matching TRBD1. This CDR3 is built from 14 residues. Unmatched junction bases numbered 6, after V lost 5 bases and J lost 7 bases. Germline CDR1 and CDR2: MNHEY and SMNVEV (reference sequence). CDR3: CASSHTGGGNEQFF. DNA for the CDR3: TGTGCCAGCAGTCACACAGGGGGCGGGAATGAGCAGTTCTTC.

Only a few counts were recorded for this clone. The chain combines TRBV29-1 with TRBJ2-1; 8 nucleotides match TRBD2. Per the germline V gene, CDR1 is SQVTM and CDR2 is ANQGSEA. J was trimmed by 5 bases and V by 7 bases; bases with no gene match: 13. The CDR3 covers 15 residues. The chain's CDR3 is CSALWLTSGNNEQFF. The CDR3 DNA reads TGCAGCGCTTTGTGGCTTACTAGCGGTAACAATGAGCAGTTCTTC.

The chain couples TRBV6-6 to TRBJ2-7, with TRBD2 identical over 8 bases. CDR1 and CDR2 from the germline V gene are MNHNY and SVGAGI (reference sequence). The J segment lost 7 bases and the V segment lost 7 bases, leaving 9 bases of the junction unmatched. This CDR3 is 13 amino acids long. The CDR3 DNA reads as TGTGCCAGCAAGTTGGAAGCGGGGGTTGAGCAGTACTTC. This sequence encodes CASKLEAGVEQYF.